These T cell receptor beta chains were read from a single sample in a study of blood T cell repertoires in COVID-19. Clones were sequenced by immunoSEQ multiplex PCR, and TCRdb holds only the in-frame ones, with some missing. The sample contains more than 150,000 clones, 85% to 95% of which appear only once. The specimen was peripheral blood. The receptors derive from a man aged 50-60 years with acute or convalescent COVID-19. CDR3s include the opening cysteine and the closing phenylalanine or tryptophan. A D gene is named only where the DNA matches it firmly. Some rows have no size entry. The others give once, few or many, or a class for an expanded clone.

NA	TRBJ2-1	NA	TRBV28	TGTGCCAGCAGTTTATCTGGGGGCTGGAGGTTTGGCTCCTACAATGAGCAGTTCTTC	CASSLSGGWRFGSYNEQFF
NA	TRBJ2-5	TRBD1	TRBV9	TGTGCCAGCAGCATTGGGACAGGGGCGAGACAAGAGACCCAGTACTTC	CASSIGTGARQETQYF
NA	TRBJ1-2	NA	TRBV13	TGTGCCAGCAGCTTAGGCCTCCTTGGCTACACCTTC	CASSLGLLGYTF
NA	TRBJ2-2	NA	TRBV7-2	TGTGCCAGCAGCTTGGACCCAGGGGTGACGAGGGAGCTGTTTTTT	CASSLDPGVTRELFF
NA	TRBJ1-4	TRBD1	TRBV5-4	TGTGCCAGCAGCGGCAACAGGGGATCAAATGAAAAACTGTTTTTT	CASSGNRGSNEKLFF
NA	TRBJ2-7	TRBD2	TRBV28	TGTGCCAGCAGGGGCGGGGCGGGAGCCATCGAGCAGTACTTC	CASRGGAGAIEQYF
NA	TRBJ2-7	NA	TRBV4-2	TGTGCCAGCAGCCAAGGTTGGGGGGAGAGGAGCTCCTACGAGCAGTACTTC	CASSQGWGERSSYEQYF
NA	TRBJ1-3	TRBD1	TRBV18	TGTGCCAGCTCACGCCAGGGACAGGGGAAAGGAAACACCATATATTTT	CASSRQGQGKGNTIYF
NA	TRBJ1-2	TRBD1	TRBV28	TGTGCCAGCAGTTTCCCGACAGGGGGGGGCTTCGGCTACACCTTC	CASSFPTGGGFGYTF
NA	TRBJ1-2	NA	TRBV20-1	TGCAGTGCTAGGGGAGGGATTGGCTACACCTTC	CSARGGIGYTF
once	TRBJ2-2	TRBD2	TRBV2	TGTGCCAGCAGGCCGGGACTAGCACACACCGGGGAGCTGTTTTTT	CASRPGLAHTGELFF
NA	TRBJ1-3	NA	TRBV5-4	TGTGCCAGCAGCTTGGATTTGGGGCTCGGAAACACCATATATTTT	CASSLDLGLGNTIYF
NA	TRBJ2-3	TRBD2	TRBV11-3	TGTGCCAGCAGCAAGACTAGCGGGGGAGGGGATACGCAGTATTTT	CASSKTSGGGDTQYF
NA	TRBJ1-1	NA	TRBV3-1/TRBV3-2	TGTGCCAGCAGCTCAGGAAGGTTCCGGGGTAACACTGAAGCTTTCTTT	CASSSGRFRGNTEAFF
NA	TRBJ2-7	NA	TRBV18	TGTGCCAGCTCACCCAGCGGGCCTTACGAGCAGTACTTC	CASSPSGPYEQYF
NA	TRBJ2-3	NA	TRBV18	TGTGCCAGCTCACCGGGCGCGGACCTCGGGATCACAGATACGCAGTATTTT	CASSPGADLGITDTQYF
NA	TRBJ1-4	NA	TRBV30	TGTGCCTGGAGTCCCGGGACACGAGAAAAACTGTTTTTT	CAWSPGTREKLFF
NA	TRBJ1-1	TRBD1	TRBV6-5	TGTGCCAGCAGTTACGGACCGGACAGGGGGATTTCTGAAGCTTTCTTT	CASSYGPDRGISEAFF
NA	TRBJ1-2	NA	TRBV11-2	TGTGCCAGCAGCTCCGGGACCGGACTAGACTATGGCTACACCTTC	CASSSGTGLDYGYTF
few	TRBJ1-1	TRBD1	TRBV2	TGTGCCAGCAGTTCGACAGGGTTGGGACTTGAAGCTTTCTTT	CASSSTGLGLEAFF
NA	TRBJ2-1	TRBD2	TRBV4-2	TGTGCCAGCAGCCAAGTCGTAGCGGGAGGGCCTCGGAATGAGCAGTTCTTC	CASSQVVAGGPRNEQFF
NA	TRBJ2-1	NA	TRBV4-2	TGTGCCAGCACCCAAGACCGGTCGCCCAACAATGAGCAGTTCTTC	CASTQDRSPNNEQFF